This TCR beta chain was recovered during a study of regulatory T cells in long-lasting Graves disease. Turning to the study itself: Persistent Graves' disease required over 5 years of antithyroid drugs and positive TSH receptor antibodies.

This clonotype came up a few times. The antigen remains unidentified. Overall study results and limits: Gene preferences differed: TRBV28, TRBJ1-2, TRBJ2-5 in persistent cases.

Time point described: persistent/refractory GD, antithyroid drugs over 5 years with positive TRAb. Researchers made the TCR library from RNA that was extracted from PBMCs. This CDR3 has 14 amino acids. CDR1 is MNHEY and CDR2 is SMNVEV in the germline V gene (reference sequence). V was clipped by 2 bases and J by 11 bases, with 18 bases between them. Researchers made TCR beta libraries by using iRepertoire HTBI primers and running Arm-PCR on CDR3 regions. Per the authors' pipeline: About 62 TRBV and approximately 13 TRBJ segments were identified across samples. Using its own MiXCR run on the multiplex PCR reads, TCRdb lists one record per CDR3 protein. These V and J calls rely on TCRdb rather than the paper's analysis. The sample consists of a few hundred thousand distinct CDR3 sequences, around 23% of them appearing once.

The rearrangement links TRBV27 to TRBJ1-1; D is possibly TRBD1 (6 bases). The origin of this receptor is a woman aged 40 to 50 with Graves disease. The starting material was peripheral blood mononuclear cells (PBMCs), obtained when the disease was refractory, from a patient treated with antithyroid drugs. CDR3 region: CASSLNQGRGFAFF. For the CDR3, the DNA is TGTGCCAGCAGTTTAAATCAGGGGCGCGGGTTTGCTTTCTTT.